This T cell receptor beta chain was recorded in a study of T cells in women clearing cervical HPV infection. Study information: Case blood was drawn when the lesion was first found; control blood after infection became undetectable. With HLA typing for only a few women, HLA confounding remains possible. Whole-study results and caveats: CIN3+ cases had significantly higher TCR repertoire richness than controls, but evenness did not differ.

Assay used: immunoSEQ multiplex PCR; TCRdb lists only in-frame clones, some missing. This table holds about 14,000 clones. The ends were cut back, 2 bases at V and 2 bases at J, with 6 bases in the middle. The V gene's germline CDR1 is SGHVS and CDR2 FNYEAQ. The CDR3 spans 13 residues. Remarks on this clone: The antigen remains unidentified. The sequence runs out 3 residues before the end of the CDR3; the remainder is reconstructed from the germline J gene.

The sequence came from a woman aged 18 to 75 with a cervical HPV16 infection that either progressed to CIN3+ or cleared (not recorded which). Sequences were obtained from blood buffy coat. The rearrangement uses TRBV7-6 and TRBJ1-1; D is uncertain. The sequenced part of the CDR3 DNA is TGTGCCAGCAGCTTACGGGGAAACACTGAA. Its translation: CASSLRGNTE. The complete CDR3 protein is CASSLRGNTEAFF.